The clone carrying this TCR beta chain was observed a single time. What it binds is not known. In the PCR, 60 Vbeta and 13 Jbeta primers were used. Authors' methods: A follow-up analysis tallied approximately 85 million unique TCR beta chains, 9 million to 11 million shared. Clones were sequenced by immunoSEQ multiplex PCR, and TCRdb holds only the in-frame ones, with some missing. V and J calls plus clone size are reproduced from that table; the DNA served to infer D and trimming. The top ten hold over 6% of the sample, which has over 95,000 clones, roughly 80% seen once. The ends were cut back, 2 bases at V and 7 bases at J, with 14 bases in the middle. The CDR3 has 14 amino acids. Germline CDR1 SGHDN, CDR2 FVKESK. This record comes from a study of cytomegalovirus exposure and HLA in healthy donors. General study results and limits: Some V segments, TRBV6-2 and TRBV6-3 among them, were indistinguishable and were therefore excluded. TCR beta chains numbering more than 150 were designated cytomegalovirus-associated.

Healthy people donating bone marrow made up the donors. This sequence joins TRBV14 and TRBJ1-1; perhaps TRBD1 as D (5 bases). This clonotype was sampled from a female donor in good health and CMV-seronegative. The sample consisted of PBMCs. Here the CDR3 reads CASSQSPGMGEAFF. CDR3 bases: TGTGCCAGCAGCCAATCTCCAGGGATGGGTGAAGCTTTCTTT.